This is a list of T cell receptor beta chains from one sample in a study of identifying expanded T cells in peripheral blood. Sequencing used immunoSEQ multiplex PCR; TCRdb keeps in-frame clones, though not all of them. The table has 120,000 or so clones, over 65% seen once; the top ten hold around 3.3%. Sequenced sample: blood. The source is a person between 18 and 75 years old in good health. Each CDR3 is given with its conserved first and last residue. Each record gives: CDR3 DNA, CDR3 protein, D gene, clone size, V gene, J gene. D genes are given only for firm matches. The size entry is marked missing in some rows and otherwise reads once, few, many or a size class.

TGTGCCAGCAGCTTAGGGCATGACTCCTACAATGAGCAGTTCTTC	CASSLGHDSYNEQFF	.	.	TRBV13	TRBJ2-1
TGTGCCAGCAGTTATTTGGGGACAGGGAGGACTGAAGCTTTCTTT	CASSYLGTGRTEAFF	TRBD1	.	TRBV6-5	TRBJ1-1
TGTGCCAGCAACCAGAACGCCAGGCGCGAGCAGTACTTC	CASNQNARREQYF	.	once	TRBV6-1	TRBJ2-7
TGTGCCAGCAGCCCTTCTCAGATGAACACTGAAGCTTTCTTT	CASSPSQMNTEAFF	.	once	TRBV7-6	TRBJ1-1
TGTGCCAGCAGTGATGTCGGAGTCGTACTGTACAATCAGCCCCAGCATTTT	CASSDVGVVLYNQPQHF	.	.	TRBV2	TRBJ1-5
TGTGCCAGCAGCCCTGGACTAGCGGGGGGCTACGAGCAGTACTTC	CASSPGLAGGYEQYF	TRBD2	.	TRBV9	TRBJ2-7
TGTGCCAGCAGTGAATGGGCCCCTTGGGACACTGAAGCTTTCTTT	CASSEWAPWDTEAFF	.	.	TRBV2	TRBJ1-1
TGCGCCAGCAGCCAACCAGGGTTGGGTAAGAATTCACCCCTCCACTTT	CASSQPGLGKNSPLHF	.	.	TRBV4-1	TRBJ1-6
TGTGCCAGCAGTGACGGGGGGGTCGCCTACGAGCAGTACTTC	CASSDGGVAYEQYF	TRBD2	.	TRBV2	TRBJ2-7
TGCGCCAGCAGCCAGGCACAGGGGTCCCACTATGGCTACACCTTC	CASSQAQGSHYGYTF	TRBD1	.	TRBV4-3	TRBJ1-2
TGTGCCAGCAGGAGAACGGTGAATCAGCCCCAGCATTTT	CASRRTVNQPQHF	.	.	TRBV2	TRBJ1-5
TGTGCCAGTAAAGCAGGGGGCGCAAATCAGCCCCAGCATTTT	CASKAGGANQPQHF	TRBD1	once	TRBV19	TRBJ1-5
TGTGCCAGCAGTCAGGGGGCGAAATATTACGAGCAGTACTTC	CASSQGAKYYEQYF	TRBD1	.	TRBV6-1	TRBJ2-7
TGTGCCAGCTCACTGGGACAGGACTATTCACCCCTCCACTTT	CASSLGQDYSPLHF	TRBD1	.	TRBV18	TRBJ1-6
TGCGCCAGTAGCGGGGGATACAATGAGCAGTTCTTC	CASSGGYNEQFF	TRBD2	.	TRBV5-1	TRBJ2-1
TGTGCCAGCAGCTCATATTATATCGGTGGCTACACCTTC	CASSSYYIGGYTF	.	.	TRBV5-4	TRBJ1-2
TGTGCCTGGAGTGCCTCGGGACATGAGCAGTTCTTC	CAWSASGHEQFF	.	.	TRBV30	TRBJ2-1
TGTGCCAGCAGTTTATCTCGGACAGGGAACACTGAAGCTTTCTTT	CASSLSRTGNTEAFF	TRBD1	.	TRBV27	TRBJ1-1
TGTGCCATCAGCCCTTCCGGGTGGGAGCAGTACTTC	CAISPSGWEQYF	.	once	TRBV10-3	TRBJ2-7
TGTGCCTGGAGTGTATGGCGGGGGGAACTGTTTTTT	CAWSVWRGELFF	.	.	TRBV30	TRBJ1-4
TGCGCCAGCAGCCGAACCCTGGGGGGGCCGCAGCATTTT	CASSRTLGGPQHF	.	few	TRBV4-1	TRBJ1-5
TGTGCCAGCTCACCAGGGACAACTATTGACAATGAGCAGTTCTTC	CASSPGTTIDNEQFF	.	.	TRBV18	TRBJ2-1
TGTGCCATCAGTGGGCCGAACCTCCGAGGGGGGCAAGGCACCGGGGAGCTGTTTTTT	CAISGPNLRGGQGTGELFF	.	.	TRBV10-3	TRBJ2-2
TGTGCCAGCAGCAAAGAGCCCCCGAGGAGGACCAGTGATTCACCCCTCCACTTT	CASSKEPPRRTSDSPLHF	.	.	TRBV21-1	TRBJ1-6
TGTGCCAGCAGCTTTGCCCAGGCGAGCTCTGGAAACACCATATATTTT	CASSFAQASSGNTIYF	.	.	TRBV7-2	TRBJ1-3
TGCGCCAGCAGCCCCGAGGTCGCACCTAACGGTGAAGCTTTCTTT	CASSPEVAPNGEAFF	.	.	TRBV5-1	TRBJ1-1
TGTGCCAGCAGTTTAGGGGCCTGGGCTAACTATGGCTACACCTTC	CASSLGAWANYGYTF	.	once	TRBV28	TRBJ1-2
TGTGCCAGCAGCTACGCTGCACAGGGAGGTACGGGCTACACCTTC	CASSYAAQGGTGYTF	.	.	TRBV7-2	TRBJ1-2
TGTGCCAGCAGCCCGATCCAGGGGTTAACTAATGAAAAACTGTTTTTT	CASSPIQGLTNEKLFF	.	once	TRBV5-5	TRBJ1-4
TGCAGCGTTGAAGAGGGGCTGAACACTGAAGCTTTCTTT	CSVEEGLNTEAFF	.	.	TRBV29-1	TRBJ1-1
TGTGCCAGCAGCTCGCTCGGGCCTGAAGCTTTCTTT	CASSSLGPEAFF	.	.	TRBV11-2	TRBJ1-1
TGTGCCAGCAGCGTGGGAGCCGGCTACGAGCAGTACTTC	CASSVGAGYEQYF	.	once	TRBV7-2	TRBJ2-7